This T cell receptor beta chain is from a study of blood T cell repertoires in COVID-19. About the research overall: Sources were T cells, B-cell-depleted T cells, or PBMCs; the material itself was cDNA or gDNA.

While infection was still active, Seattle patients were enrolled and then followed longitudinally. The CDR3 spans 14 residues. The germline V gene encodes CDR1 SNHLY and CDR2 FYNNEI. V lost 0 bases, J lost 14 bases, and 19 bases lay in between. Original analysis: Amplified reference gene primers provided the basis for estimating nucleated cell counts. TCRdb's table, derived via immunoSEQ multiplex PCR, lists solely in-frame clones and lacks some. V, J and clone size were drawn from that table, and D and trimming were deduced from the DNA. The sample holds over 150,000 clones; 94% are singletons and the top ten take 0.76%.

The material sequenced was peripheral blood. The V and J genes are TRBV2 and TRBJ1-2; maybe TRBD1 (5 bases). The sequence was obtained from a man in his thirties or forties with COVID-19, enrolled during active disease. The CDR3 region has the DNA TGTGCCAGCAGTGAAGCGCTTCGATCGGCACAGGAGACCTTC. Its translation is CASSEALRSAQETF.